The source of this T cell receptor beta chain is a study of T cell responses to AZD1222 COVID-19 vaccine. Study-level points and caveats: Unmutated regions of variants are reportedly targeted by nearly half of spike-specific TCRs. Donor demographics were predominantly white British with a female majority; clonal diversity may be underestimated. Spike-specific TCR breadth and depth grew following two AZD1222 doses.

It was second doses at about 4 or about 12 weeks that were pooled. Clones were sequenced by immunoSEQ multiplex PCR, and TCRdb holds only the in-frame ones, with some missing. Found here are approximately 170,000 clones, approximately 90% of them singletons; the top ten hold 0.95% to 1.1%. About this clone: Its specificity is not known.

The clonotype originates from an adult who received the AZD1222 COVID-19 vaccine. The sample here was peripheral blood, taken 28 days after the second AZD1222 dose.

The CDR3 protein is CAIRGTDSGNTIYF. In DNA, the CDR3 is TGTGCCATCAGGGGGACAGACTCTGGAAACACCATATATTTT. The chain couples TRBV10-3 to TRBJ1-3, with 7 nucleotides matching TRBD1. The V gene's germline CDR1 is ENHRY and CDR2 SYGVKD. This CDR3 region has 14 residues. The J segment lost 0 bases and the V segment lost 6 bases, leaving 2 bases of the junction unmatched.